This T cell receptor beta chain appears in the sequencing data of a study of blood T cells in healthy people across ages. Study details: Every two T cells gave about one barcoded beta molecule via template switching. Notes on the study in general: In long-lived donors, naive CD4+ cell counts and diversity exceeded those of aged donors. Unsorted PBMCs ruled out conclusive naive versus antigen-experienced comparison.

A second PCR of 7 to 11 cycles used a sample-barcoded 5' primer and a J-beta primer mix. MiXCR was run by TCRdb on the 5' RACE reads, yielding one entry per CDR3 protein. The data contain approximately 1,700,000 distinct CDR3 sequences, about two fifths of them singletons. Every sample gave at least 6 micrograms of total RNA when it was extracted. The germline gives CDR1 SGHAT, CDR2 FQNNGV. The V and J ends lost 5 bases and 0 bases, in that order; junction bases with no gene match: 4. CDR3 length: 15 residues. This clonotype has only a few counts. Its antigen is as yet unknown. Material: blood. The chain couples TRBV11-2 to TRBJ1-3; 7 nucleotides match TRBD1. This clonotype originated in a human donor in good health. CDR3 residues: CASSLYRGSGNTIYF. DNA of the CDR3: TGTGCCAGCAGCCTATACAGGGGCTCTGGAAACACCATATATTTT.